This TCR beta chain was observed in a study of regulatory T cells in long-lasting Graves disease. Time point noted: newly diagnosed GD, antithyroid drugs for less than 3 months. Scientists built the TCR library using RNA that was extracted from PBMCs. Arm-PCR with iRepertoire HTBI primers amplified the CDR3 regions for these TCR beta libraries. Via MiXCR, TCRdb re-called the multiplex PCR reads, giving one row per CDR3 protein. Among more than 300,000 distinct CDR3 sequences, roughly 17% were seen once, and the ten largest hold roughly a fifth. This clonotype was found a few times. The same data also contributed to another study, on T cells in Graves' hyperthyroidism and ophthalmopathy.

The TCR was taken from a woman aged 18-29 years with Graves disease. The source material was peripheral blood mononuclear cells (PBMCs), sampled at new diagnosis, from a patient treated with antithyroid drugs.

The CDR3, as DNA: TGCAGCGTTGAGCCTCGTGGGAGGTGGGAGACCCAGTACTTC. Translating it yields CSVEPRGRWETQYF. V usage is TRBV29-1 and J usage is TRBJ2-5, with D perhaps matching TRBD2 (6 bases). CDR3 length equals 14 residues. Germline lookup yields CDR1 SQVTM and CDR2 ANQGSEA. Deletions cut 3 bases from V and 5 bases from J, with 16 bases between.